This paragraph reports one T cell receptor beta chain. Its cognate antigen is unknown. These data are taken from a study of T cells in tuberculosis. Whole-study findings and limits: Smaller alpha distances in active tuberculosis partly reflected shorter CDR3-alpha lengths.

Time point meaning: new active TB diagnosis, blood taken before or within 7 days of starting treatment. Active tuberculosis patients were new diagnoses, HIV-seronegative, South African, and aged 18 years or older. Profiled with immunoSEQ multiplex PCR; TCRdb holds only in-frame clones, not every one. The sample shows some 30,000 clones, approximately 90% of them seen only once. Specimen: PBMCs, collected at tuberculosis diagnosis. The TCR originated in an adult with tuberculosis.

CDR3 protein: CASSEARGTVLYGYTF. The CDR3 DNA is TGTGCCAGCAGTGAAGCGCGCGGGACAGTCTTATATGGCTACACCTTC. The chain combines TRBV2 with TRBJ1-2; 7 bases fit TRBD1. V gave up 0 bases and J gave up 5 bases; unmatched junction bases: 9. The CDR3 contains 16 residues. The germline CDR1 and CDR2 sequences are SNHLY and FYNNEI.